A single sample gave rise to the 20 T cell receptor beta chains below, sequenced in a study of blood T cell repertoires in COVID-19. Some clones are missing from TCRdb's copy, which holds only in-frame ones; the method was immunoSEQ multiplex PCR. The sample holds 150,000 to 200,000 clones, about 88% seen once. The sample consisted of peripheral blood. Receptor source: a woman at least 80 years old in a cohort sampled during active or convalescent COVID-19.

The chain has TRBV10-1 and TRBJ2-3; D might be TRBD1 (6 bases). V was trimmed by 3 bases and J by 6 bases, leaving 13 bases between them. The CDR3 spans 14 residues. CDR1 is WNHNN, CDR2 SYGVQD, per germline (reference sequence). Here the CDR3 reads CASSDLTGQDTQYF. For the CDR3, the DNA is TGCGCCAGCAGTGACCTAACAGGGCAGGATACGCAGTATTTT.

This clone was found once. The chain carries TRBV7-8 and TRBJ1-2; TRBD1 is a possible D gene (6 bases). CDR3 size: 12 residues. Germline lookup yields CDR1 SGHVS and CDR2 FQNEAQ. V lost 5 bases and J lost 6, with 10 bases in between. CDR3 nucleotides: TGTGCCAGCAGCCCGGCAGGGGATGGCTACACCTTC. It translates to CASSPAGDGYTF. Full variable domain (missing parts from reference TRBV7-8 and TRBJ1-2): GAGVSQSPRYKVAKRGQDVALRCDPISGHVSLFWYQQALGQGPEFLTYFQNEAQLDKSGLPSDRFFAERPEGSVSTLKIQRTQQEDSAVYLCASSPAGDGYTFGSGTRLTVV.

This rearrangement joins TRBV2 to TRBJ1-5; tentatively, D is TRBD1 (5 bases). The germline V gene encodes CDR1 SNHLY and CDR2 FYNNEI. The CDR3 is 14 residues long. The germline V and J ends were trimmed by 4 bases and 1 base, with 8 bases remaining between them. The CDR3 bases are TGTGCCAGCAGTGGACAGAACAGCAATCAGCCCCAGCATTTT. Translation: CASSGQNSNQPQHF.

The V and J genes are TRBV2 and TRBJ2-4; TRBD1 aligns across 9 bases. The V gene end was trimmed by 6 bases and the J gene end by 0 bases; junction bases not matched to a gene: 6. Germline CDR1 reads SNHLY; CDR2 reads FYNNEI. The CDR3 sequence is 16 residues long. CDR3 nucleotide sequence: TGTGCCAGCAGACCCGGGACAGGGCTAGCCAAAAACATTCAGTACTTC. It yields the protein CASRPGTGLAKNIQYF.

The V and J genes are TRBV28 and TRBJ1-1; no clear D gene. Germline CDR1 and CDR2: MDHEN and SYDVKM. The V gene lost 2 bases and the J gene lost 8 bases, with 6 bases spanning the gap. CDR3 length: 11 amino acids. CDR3: CASSLGQEAFF. CDR3 DNA: TGTGCCAGCAGTTTAGGGCAGGAAGCTTTCTTT.

The chain couples TRBV6-2 or TRBV6-3 to TRBJ2-5, with TRBD2 matching over 7 bases. There are 13 residues in the CDR3. Trimming cost V 5 bases and J 5 bases; bases outside gene matches: 5. Germline values: CDR1 MNHEY, CDR2 SVGEGT. The CDR3 coding sequence is TGTGCCAGCAGTACTAGCGCGCATGAGACCCAGTACTTC. Its translation is CASSTSAHETQYF.

This clone was counted once. The gene calls are TRBV5-1 and TRBJ1-6, with 8 bases fitting TRBD1. Germline V gene lookup returns CDR1 SGHRS and CDR2 YFSETQ. This CDR3 region has 15 residues. Trimming at V came to 4 bases and at J to 7 bases, leaving 7 bases not matched to a gene. For the CDR3, the DNA is TGCGCCAGCAGCGCGGACAGGGACAAAAATTCACCCCTCCACTTT. Protein sequence: CASSADRDKNSPLHF.

V and J are TRBV3-1 (or the pseudogene TRBV3-2) and TRBJ1-1, with 11 bases matching TRBD1. CDR1 LGHDT and CDR2 YNNKEL come from the germline V gene (reference sequence). The CDR3 spans 16 residues. Losses at the gene ends were 0 bases for V and 4 bases for J; bases not matched to a gene: 4. The DNA for the CDR3 is TGTGCCAGCAGCCAAGACGGACAGGGGGCCCCCACTGAAGCTTTCTTT. Translated: CASSQDGQGAPTEAFF.

The chain combines TRBV28 with TRBJ1-5, with D possibly being TRBD1 (6 bases). Germline-derived CDR1 and CDR2 are MDHEN and SYDVKM. V was shortened by 5 bases and J by 0 bases, with 11 bases between the two germline ends. CDR3 size: 15 residues. CDR3 loop: CASSRLGASNQPQHF. The CDR3 bases are TGTGCCAGCAGTCGTCTGGGGGCTAGCAATCAGCCCCAGCATTTT.

A few counts support this clone. The genes are TRBV27 and TRBJ2-2; 7 positions agree with TRBD2. The CDR3 runs 18 residues. CDR1 is MNHEY, CDR2 SMNVEV, per germline (reference sequence). After removal of 4 bases from V and 2 bases from J, the junction contained 13 bases not matched to a gene. In nucleotides, the CDR3 is TGTGCCAGCAGTTCCCCTTGGGGGGGGAGAGGTAACACCGGGGAGCTGTTTTTT. Residues: CASSSPWGGRGNTGELFF.

This CDR3 is CASKVLGDLQIGYTF. In DNA form, the CDR3 reads TGTGCCAGCAAGGTCCTGGGGGACTTGCAGATCGGCTACACCTTC. The genes are TRBV27 and TRBJ1-2; D is possibly TRBD1 (5 bases). The CDR3 is made up of 15 amino acids. V lost 7 bases and J lost 8, with 23 bases in between. Germline assignment: CDR1 MNHEY and CDR2 SMNVEV (reference sequence).

The chain is built from TRBV4-1 and TRBJ2-1; 8 nucleotides line up with TRBD1. CDR1 is MGHRA and CDR2 is YSYEKL in the germline V gene. Trimming at V came to 4 bases and at J to 0 bases, leaving 17 bases not matched to a gene. The CDR3 is 20 residues long. DNA of the CDR3: TGCGCCAGCAGCCCGAATCTGAGACAGGGGTCCTTCATCTCCTACAATGAGCAGTTCTTC. Translated: CASSPNLRQGSFISYNEQFF.

The chain carries TRBV6-5 and TRBJ1-4, with 8 bases aligning to TRBD1. Germline CDR1 MNHEY, CDR2 SVGAGI. The trim removed 0 bases at V and 7 bases at J, leaving 7 bases unmatched. The CDR3 loop spans 16 amino acids. The CDR3 sequence: CASSYSMGQAGEKLFF. The DNA of the CDR3 is TGTGCCAGCAGTTACTCGATGGGACAGGCCGGTGAAAAACTGTTTTTT.

The chain has TRBV30 and TRBJ1-6; TRBD1 is a possible D gene (5 bases). Trimming left V 2 bases short and J 10 bases short, with 18 bases between. This CDR3 spans 15 amino acids. Germline V gives CDR1 GTSNPN, CDR2 SVGIG (reference sequence). The CDR3 nucleotides read TGTGCCTGGAGTTTACGAGAAGGGGCGCTCTCACCCCTCCACTTT. Translating it yields CAWSLREGALSPLHF.

The chain links TRBV5-8 to TRBJ1-4; TRBD1 aligns across 10 bases. The V and J ends lost 6 bases and 6 bases, in that order; junction bases with no gene match: 5. Per the germline V gene, CDR1 is SGHTS and CDR2 is YDEGEE. CDR3 length equals 14 residues. The CDR3 region has the DNA TGTGCCAGCAATAAGGGACAGGGGTATGAAAAACTGTTTTTT. Protein: CASNKGQGYEKLFF. Looking up the rest from reference TRBV5-8 and TRBJ1-4 gives the full variable domain: EAGVTQSPTHLIKTRGQQATLRCSPISGHTSVYWYQQALGLGLQFLLWYDEGEERNRGNFPPRFSGRQFPNYSSELNVNALELEDSALYLCASNKGQGYEKLFFGSGTQLSVL.

The chain combines TRBV25-1 with TRBJ2-1, with 9 bases lining up with TRBD2. The CDR3 spans 16 residues. The germline V gene encodes CDR1 MGHDK and CDR2 SYGVNS. J gave up 4 bases and V 4 bases, and 8 bases lay outside the gene matches. CDR3 sequence: CASSGLAGGAYNEQFF. CDR3 nucleotides: TGTGCCAGCAGTGGTTTGGCGGGAGGGGCGTACAATGAGCAGTTCTTC.

The rearrangement joins TRBV6-1 to TRBJ1-5; no clear D gene. V gave up 0 bases and J gave up 6 bases, with 9 bases separating them. Looked up from germline, CDR1 is MNHNS and CDR2 is SASEGT. CDR3 size: 14 residues. CDR3 nucleotide sequence: TGTGCCAGCAGTGAAGCGAAGGGAGCTCAGCCCCAGCATTTT. Its translation: CASSEAKGAQPQHF.

Written as DNA, the CDR3 is TGTGCCACCAGTGATCTTGGGAGGAATGAGCAGTTCTTC. This encodes CATSDLGRNEQFF. The chain links TRBV24-1 to TRBJ2-1; possible D gene TRBD2, 6 bases. Trimming removed 3 bases from V and 7 bases from J, with 9 bases in between. The CDR3 extends over 13 amino acids. Germline V lookup: CDR1 KGHDR, CDR2 SFDVKD.

This clone has a single count. The J gene is TRBJ1-4, the V gene TRBV11-2; 7 bases line up with TRBD1. J was trimmed by 7 bases and V by 5 bases; bases with no gene match: 4. Germline V gene sequence: CDR1 SGHAT, CDR2 FQNNGV. The CDR3 length is 13 residues. Written as DNA, the CDR3 is TGTGCCAGCAGCACCCCAGGGGGTGAAAAACTGTTTTTT. Its translation: CASSTPGGEKLFF.

The CDR3 is CASSLLTSYEQYV. The CDR3 bases are TGTGCCAGCAGCTTGCTCACTTCCTACGAGCAGTACGTC. V is TRBV5-6 and J is TRBJ2-7; no clear D gene. Germline CDR1 is SGHDT and CDR2 is YYEEEE. V lost 1 base to trimming and J lost 1 base, with 6 bases between them. The CDR3 runs 13 residues.